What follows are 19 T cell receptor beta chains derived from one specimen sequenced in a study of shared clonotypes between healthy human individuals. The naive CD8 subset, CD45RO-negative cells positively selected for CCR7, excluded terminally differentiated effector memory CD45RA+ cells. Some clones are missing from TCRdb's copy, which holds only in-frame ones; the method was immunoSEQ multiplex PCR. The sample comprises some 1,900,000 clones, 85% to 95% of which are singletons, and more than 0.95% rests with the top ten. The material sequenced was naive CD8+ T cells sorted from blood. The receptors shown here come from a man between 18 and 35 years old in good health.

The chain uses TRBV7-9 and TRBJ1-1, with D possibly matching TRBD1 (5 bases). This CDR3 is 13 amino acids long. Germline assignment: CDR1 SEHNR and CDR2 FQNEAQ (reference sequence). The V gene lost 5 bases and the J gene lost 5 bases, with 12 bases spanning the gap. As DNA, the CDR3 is TGTGCCAGCAGCAGGGGACCGAGGACTGAAGCTTTCTTT. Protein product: CASSRGPRTEAFF.

Here the CDR3 reads CATSETGSTYQETQYF. For the CDR3, the DNA is TGTGCCACCTCTGAGACAGGCAGCACGTACCAAGAGACCCAGTACTTC. The chain has TRBV2 and TRBJ2-5; D might be TRBD1 (6 bases). From germline, CDR1 is SNHLY and CDR2 FYNNEI. V was cut by 10 bases and J by 0 bases, with 21 bases left in between. The CDR3 is made up of 16 amino acids.

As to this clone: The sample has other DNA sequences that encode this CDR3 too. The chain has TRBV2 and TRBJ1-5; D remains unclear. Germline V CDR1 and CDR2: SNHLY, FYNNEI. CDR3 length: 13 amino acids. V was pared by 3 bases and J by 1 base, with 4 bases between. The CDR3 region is CASSEGSNQPQHF. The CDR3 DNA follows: TGTGCCAGCAGTGAGGGGAGCAATCAGCCCCAGCATTTT.

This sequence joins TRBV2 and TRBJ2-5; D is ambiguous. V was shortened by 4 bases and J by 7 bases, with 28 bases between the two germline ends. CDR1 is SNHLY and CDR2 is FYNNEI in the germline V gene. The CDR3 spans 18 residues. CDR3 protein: CASSGLMSGNSDVGTQYF. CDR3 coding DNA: TGTGCCAGCAGTGGGTTAATGAGTGGGAATTCAGATGTGGGGACCCAGTACTTC.

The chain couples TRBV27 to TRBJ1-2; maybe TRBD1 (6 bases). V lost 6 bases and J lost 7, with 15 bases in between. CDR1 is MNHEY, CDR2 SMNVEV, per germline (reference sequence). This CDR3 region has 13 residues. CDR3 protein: CASSFGGAVGYTF. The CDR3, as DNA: TGTGCCAGCAGCTTCGGGGGGGCTGTTGGCTACACCTTC.

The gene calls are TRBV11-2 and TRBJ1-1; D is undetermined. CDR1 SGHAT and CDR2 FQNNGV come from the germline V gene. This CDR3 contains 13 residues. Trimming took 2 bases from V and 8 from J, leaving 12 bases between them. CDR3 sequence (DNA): TGTGCCAGCAGCTTATCCCCAGGAAGAGAAGCTTTCTTT. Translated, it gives CASSLSPGREAFF. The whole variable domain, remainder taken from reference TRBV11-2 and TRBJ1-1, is EAGVAQSPRYKIIEKRQSVAFWCNPISGHATLYWYQQILGQGPKLLIQFQNNGVVDDSQLPKDRFSAERLKGVDSTLKIQPAKLEDSAVYLCASSLSPGREAFFGQGTRLTVV.

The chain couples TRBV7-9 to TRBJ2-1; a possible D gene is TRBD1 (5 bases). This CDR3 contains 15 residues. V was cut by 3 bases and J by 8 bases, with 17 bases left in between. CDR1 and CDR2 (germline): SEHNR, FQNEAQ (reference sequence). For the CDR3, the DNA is TGTGCCAGCAGCTTGGGGCAGGGTAGTATCGATGAGCAGTTCTTC. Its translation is CASSLGQGSIDEQFF. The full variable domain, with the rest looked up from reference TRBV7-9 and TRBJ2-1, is DTGVSQNPRHKITKRGQNVTFRCDPISEHNRLYWYRQTLGQGPEFLTYFQNEAQLEKSRLLSDRFSAERPKGSFSTLEIQRTEQGDSAMYLCASSLGQGSIDEQFFGPGTRLTVL.

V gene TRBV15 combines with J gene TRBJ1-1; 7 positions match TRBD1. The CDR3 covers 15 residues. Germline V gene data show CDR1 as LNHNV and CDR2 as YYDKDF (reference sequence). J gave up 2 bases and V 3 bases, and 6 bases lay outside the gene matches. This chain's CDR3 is CATSSAPGGNTEAFF. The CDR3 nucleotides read TGTGCCACCAGCAGCGCGCCAGGGGGAAACACTGAAGCTTTCTTT.

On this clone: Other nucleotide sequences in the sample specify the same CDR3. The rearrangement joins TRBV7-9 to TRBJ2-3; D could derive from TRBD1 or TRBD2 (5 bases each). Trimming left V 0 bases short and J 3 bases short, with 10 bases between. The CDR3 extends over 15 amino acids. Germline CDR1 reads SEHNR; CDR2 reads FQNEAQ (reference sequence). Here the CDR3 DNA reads TGTGCCAGCAGCTTAGCTCAGGGAGAGACAGATACGCAGTATTTT. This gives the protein CASSLAQGETDTQYF.

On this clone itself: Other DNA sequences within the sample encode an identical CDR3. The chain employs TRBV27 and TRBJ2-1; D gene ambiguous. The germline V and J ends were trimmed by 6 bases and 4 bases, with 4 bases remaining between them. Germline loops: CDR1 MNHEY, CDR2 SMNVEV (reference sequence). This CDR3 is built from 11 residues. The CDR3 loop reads CASSLYNEQFF. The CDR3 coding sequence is TGTGCCAGCAGCCTATACAATGAGCAGTTCTTC.

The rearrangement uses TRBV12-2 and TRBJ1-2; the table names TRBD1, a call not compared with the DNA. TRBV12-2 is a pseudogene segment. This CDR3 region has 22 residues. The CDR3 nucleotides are TGTGCAAGTCGCTTGATTTACCCGCCGGCCCAGGGACAGGGGAAGAGGGTCTATGGCTACACCTTC. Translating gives CASRLIYPPAQGQGKRVYGYTF.

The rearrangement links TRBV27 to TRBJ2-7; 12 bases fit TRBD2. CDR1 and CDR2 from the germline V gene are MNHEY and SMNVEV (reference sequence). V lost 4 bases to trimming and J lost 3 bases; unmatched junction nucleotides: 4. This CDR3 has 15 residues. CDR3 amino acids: CASSSTGLAGYEQYF. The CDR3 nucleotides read TGTGCCAGCAGTTCAACGGGACTAGCGGGCTACGAGCAGTACTTC.

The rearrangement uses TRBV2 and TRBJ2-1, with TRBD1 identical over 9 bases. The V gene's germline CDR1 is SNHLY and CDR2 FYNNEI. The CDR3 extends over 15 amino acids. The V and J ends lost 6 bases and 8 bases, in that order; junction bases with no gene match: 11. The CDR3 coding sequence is TGTGCCAGCAGGGACAAGGACAGGGGCCTATATGAGCAGTTCTTC. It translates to CASRDKDRGLYEQFF.

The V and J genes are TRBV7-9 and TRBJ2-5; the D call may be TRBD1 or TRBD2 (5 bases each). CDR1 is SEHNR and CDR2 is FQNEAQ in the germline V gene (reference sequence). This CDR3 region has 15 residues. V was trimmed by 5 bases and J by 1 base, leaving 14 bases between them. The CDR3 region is CASSPYPGSQETQYF. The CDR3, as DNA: TGTGCCAGCAGCCCCTACCCAGGGAGCCAAGAGACCCAGTACTTC.

The CDR3, as DNA: TGTGCCAGAAGCTTTGGGAGCGGGCCAAGCACAGATACGCAGTATTTT. Protein sequence: CARSFGSGPSTDTQYF. The chain couples TRBV7-5 to TRBJ2-3; the table gives TRBD2 as D, unverified against the DNA. TRBV7-5 counts as a pseudogene. The CDR3 length is 16 residues.

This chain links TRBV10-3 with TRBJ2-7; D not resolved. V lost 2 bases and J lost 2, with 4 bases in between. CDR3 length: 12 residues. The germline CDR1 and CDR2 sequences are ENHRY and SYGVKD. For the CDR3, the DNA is TGTGCCATCAGTGAGGAGCCCTACGAGCAGTACTTC. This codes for CAISEEPYEQYF.

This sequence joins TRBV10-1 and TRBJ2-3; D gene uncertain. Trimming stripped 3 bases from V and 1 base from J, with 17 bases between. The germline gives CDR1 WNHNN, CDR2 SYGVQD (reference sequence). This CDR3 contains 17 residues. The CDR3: CASSELTGVPGTDTQYF. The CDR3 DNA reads TGCGCCAGCAGTGAACTCACCGGCGTACCGGGCACAGATACGCAGTATTTT.

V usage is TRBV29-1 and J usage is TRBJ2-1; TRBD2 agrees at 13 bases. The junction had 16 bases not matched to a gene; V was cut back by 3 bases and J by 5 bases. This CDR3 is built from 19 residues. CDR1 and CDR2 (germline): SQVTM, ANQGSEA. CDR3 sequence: CSVDAGLAGLFGIDNEQFF. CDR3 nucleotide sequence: TGCAGCGTTGATGCGGGACTAGCGGGATTGTTTGGAATAGACAATGAGCAGTTCTTC.

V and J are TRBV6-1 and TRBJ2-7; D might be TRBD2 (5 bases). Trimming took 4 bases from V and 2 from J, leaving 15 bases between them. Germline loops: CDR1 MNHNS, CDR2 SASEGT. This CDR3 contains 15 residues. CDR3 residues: CASSAAWGEAYEQYF. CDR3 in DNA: TGTGCCAGCAGTGCCGCTTGGGGAGAAGCCTACGAGCAGTACTTC.